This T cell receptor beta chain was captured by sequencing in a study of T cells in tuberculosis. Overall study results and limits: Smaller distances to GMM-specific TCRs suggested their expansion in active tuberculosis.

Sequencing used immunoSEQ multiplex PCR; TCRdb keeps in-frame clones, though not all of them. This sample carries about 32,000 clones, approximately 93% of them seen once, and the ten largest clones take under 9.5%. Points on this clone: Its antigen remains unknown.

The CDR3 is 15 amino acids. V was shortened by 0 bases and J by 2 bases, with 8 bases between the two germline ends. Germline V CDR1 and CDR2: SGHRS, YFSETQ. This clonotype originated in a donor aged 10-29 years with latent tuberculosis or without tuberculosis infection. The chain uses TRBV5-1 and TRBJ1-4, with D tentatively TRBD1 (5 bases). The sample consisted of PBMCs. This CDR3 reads CASSLAGGTNEKLFF. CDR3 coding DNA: TGCGCCAGCAGCTTGGCGGGGGGGACTAATGAAAAACTGTTTTTT.